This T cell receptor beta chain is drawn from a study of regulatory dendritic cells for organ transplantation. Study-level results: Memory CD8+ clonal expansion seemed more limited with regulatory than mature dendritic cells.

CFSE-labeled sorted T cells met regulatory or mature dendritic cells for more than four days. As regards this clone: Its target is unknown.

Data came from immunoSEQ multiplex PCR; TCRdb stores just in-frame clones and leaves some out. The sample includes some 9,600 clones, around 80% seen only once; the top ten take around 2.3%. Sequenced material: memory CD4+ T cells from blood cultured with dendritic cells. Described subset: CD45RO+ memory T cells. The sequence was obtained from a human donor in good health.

This CDR3 reads CASRKQGVGYGYTF. CDR3 DNA: TGTGCCAGCAGGAAACAGGGGGTAGGCTATGGCTACACCTTC. V and J are TRBV27 and TRBJ1-2, with 8 bases that match TRBD1. The CDR3 contains 14 residues. Germline CDR1 is MNHEY and CDR2 is SMNVEV (reference sequence). With 6 bases clipped from V and 4 bases from J, the junction kept 7 bases outside the gene matches.